This entry is about one TCR beta chain. Its antigen remains unidentified. No quality values exist for individual bases; no much larger clone is one base distant. The sample is drawn from a study of blood T cell repertoires in COVID-19 (dated by TCRdb to 2018 to 2021). Broadly, across the study: Samples covering the acute and convalescent phases of COVID-19 were provided by collaborators in the United States, Italy and Spain. Deeply sampled blood TCRbeta repertoires from subjects exposed to, actively infected with, or recovered from COVID-19 were included in the dataset. Sample metadata almost always included a de-identified subject ID, COVID-19 status, age in years and sex. The material from the prospective study consisted of cDNA or gDNA derived from T cells, B-cell-depleted T cells, or PBMCs. The repertoires were made available in a free public database intended to serve as a resource for research on the immune response to SARS-CoV-2. Where available, HLA class I and class II types were taken from metadata supplied by the sample provider and were not determined by assay-based typing. The samples were drawn from two sources: the first 160 participants of the ongoing ImmuneRACE study, and fewer than 1,500 subjects contributed by 6 global collaborators.

The collaborating institutions used their own protocols to collect whole blood in K2EDTA tubes. For TCRbeta analysis, collaborators shipped samples in one of three forms: frozen whole blood, isolated PBMCs, or DNA extracted from either of those sample types. TCRbeta CDR3 regions were amplified from genomic DNA using the immunoSEQ Assay, a bias-controlled multiplex PCR. The paper's data handling went like this. The number of nucleated cells in each sample was estimated by amplification of reference gene primers within the assay. Sequence reads were collapsed and filtered to measure the absolute abundance of every unique TCRbeta CDR3 rearrangement. For each sample, productive Simpson clonality was calculated by taking the square root of Simpson's diversity index across productive rearrangements. TCRdb stores this immuneACCESS table with in-frame sequences only. Part of the clones is absent; in the studies checked, under half of the shortfall reflects unresolved V genes, and no reason is known for the rest. The DNA gave D and trimming, while V, J and clone size come from that table. For this sample the table gives approximately 120,000 clones, of which around 80% were detected only once. The leading ten clones occupy 35% to 40% of the sample.

At the junction V is shortened by 3 bases and J by 4 bases, with 10 bases in between. From its cysteine to its phenylalanine, the CDR3 spans 13 amino acids. Just CDR3 DNA is preserved here, 39 bases in frame from base 1. The germline V gene encodes CDR1 LNHDA and CDR2 SQIVND (reference sequence). What the work shows at the level of the full study, not this receptor alone: The quantity of clinical and demographic metadata differed by source and by participant and was supplied without curation.

The chain links TRBV19 with TRBJ2-7; tentative D gene TRBD2, with 6 bases matching. The sample consisted of peripheral blood. This sequence was found in a man aged 35 to 55 with active or convalescent COVID-19. The DNA sequence follows: TGTGCCAGTAGTATTACGGGACTTTACGAGCAGTACTTC. Translated, it gives CASSITGLYEQYF.